This T cell receptor (beta chain) was recovered during a study of control samples from healthy donors and cancer patients. This table comes from immunoSEQ multiplex PCR, and its TCRdb copy is limited to in-frame clones, with some not included. The table shows approximately 170,000 clones, with 91% occurring only once. What was sequenced was blood. This TCR was sampled from a young woman in good health.

CDR3 residues: CASSSNNRLADHNEQFF. The DNA for the CDR3 is TGTGCCAGCAGTTCCAATAATCGACTAGCGGATCACAATGAGCAGTTCTTC. V gene TRBV6-2 or TRBV6-3 combines with J gene TRBJ2-1, with 9 bases that match TRBD2. V gave up 4 bases and J gave up 5 bases; unmatched junction bases: 12. Germline CDR1 reads MNHEY; CDR2 reads SVGEGT. CDR3 length: 17 residues.